The 8 T cell receptor beta chains listed next were all sequenced from one sample in a study of molecular identifiers for immune sequencing clone quantification. TCRdb ran MiXCR on the PCR reads and lists one entry per CDR3 protein. This table has a few hundred thousand distinct CDR3 sequences, around 23% appearing once. Specimen: naive CD8+ T cells from blood, with Jurkat cell RNA spiked in. Subset here: FACS-sorted CD8+CD4-CCR7+CD45RA+ naive T cells. These receptors came from a human donor in good health. Some libraries in this study had Jurkat cell RNA spiked in.

This clonotype was seen at least ten times. The chain recombines TRBV29-1 with TRBJ1-1; 10 bases align to TRBD1. This CDR3 comprises 15 residues. Germline V CDR1 and CDR2: SQVTM, ANQGSEA. V lost 3 bases, J lost 0 bases, and 4 bases stayed unmatched. As DNA, the CDR3 is TGCAGCGTTGATGGGGGACAGGGGATGAACACTGAAGCTTTCTTT. Its translation: CSVDGGQGMNTEAFF. Using reference TRBV29-1 and TRBJ1-1 for the parts outside the CDR3, the full variable domain is SAVISQKPSRDICQRGTSLTIQCQVDSQVTMMFWYRQQPGQSLTLIATANQGSEATYESGFVIDKFPISRPNLTFSTLTVSNMSPEDSSIYLCSVDGGQGMNTEAFFGQGTRLTVV.

The chain joins TRBV29-1 to TRBJ2-7; 10 nucleotides line up with TRBD2. CDR1 and CDR2 (germline): SQVTM, ANQGSEA. J lost 5 bases, V lost 0 bases, and 7 bases had no gene match. The CDR3 totals 15 residues. The CDR3 DNA reads TGCAGCGTTGAAGATCTGGCTAGCGGGAGCCACGAGCAGTACTTC. Its protein is CSVEDLASGSHEQYF.

This clonotype was picked up a small number of times. The J gene is TRBJ1-5, the V gene TRBV5-1; D gene unclear. Germline CDR1 and CDR2: SGHRS and YFSETQ. The CDR3 totals 15 residues. Trimming left V 5 bases short and J 3 bases short, with 15 bases between. CDR3 bases: TGCGCCAGCAGGGGCGGGCAGATCGACAATCAGCCCCAGCATTTT. This codes for CASRGGQIDNQPQHF.

Worth noting for this clonotype: Only one base separates this from a far larger clonotype, so it likely reflects a read error. The missing conserved phenylalanine or tryptophan at the end of this CDR3 makes a read error likely. This chain uses TRBV5-1 with TRBJ2-7, with D unresolved. Trimming removed 4 bases at V and 0 bases at J, with 8 bases between. Germline V gene lookup returns CDR1 SGHRS and CDR2 YFSETQ. This CDR3 spans 13 amino acids. The CDR3 spells CASSPGPSYEQYL. CDR3 nucleotides: TGCGCCAGCAGCCCCGGGCCCTCCTACGAGCAGTACCTC.

To note about this clonotype: A single base separates this from a much larger clone, so it may be a read error. V and J are TRBV7-6 and TRBJ2-5; 7 bases agree with TRBD2. The V gene end was trimmed by 5 bases and the J gene end by 7 bases; junction bases not matched to a gene: 10. Germline CDR1 reads SGHVS; CDR2 reads FNYEAQ. The CDR3 contains 14 residues. The CDR3 nucleotides read TGTGCCAGCAGCCCCCGACTAGCTGAAGTGACCCAGTACTTC. Its protein product is CASSPRLAEVTQYF.

In this sample, this clonotype turned up a few times. V and J are TRBV30 and TRBJ2-3, with a possible D match to TRBD2 (6 bases). The germline gives CDR1 GTSNPN, CDR2 SVGIG (reference sequence). CDR3 length: 13 residues. Deletions cut 4 bases from V and 0 bases from J, with 8 bases between. The DNA for the CDR3 is TGTGCCTGGACAGGGACTAGCACAGATACGCAGTATTTT. This codes for CAWTGTSTDTQYF.

This clonotype was observed a few times. The V and J genes are TRBV20-1 and TRBJ2-7; either TRBD1 or TRBD2 may fit D (5 bases each). The V gene lost 7 bases and the J gene lost 4 bases, with 26 bases spanning the gap. This CDR3 has 16 amino acids. Per germline, CDR1 DFQATT and CDR2 SNEGSKA (reference sequence). The CDR3 is CSVLKVGRDGVYEQYF. In nucleotides, the CDR3 is TGCAGTGTCCTCAAAGTGGGCCGGGACGGCGTATACGAGCAGTACTTC.

About this clonotype itself: Sequence at one end of the junction differs from germline and may be a read error. The chain uses TRBV7-8 and TRBJ2-5; 10 bases match TRBD1. Germline CDR1 reads SGHVS; CDR2 reads FQNEAQ. There are 15 residues in the CDR3. This CDR3 is CARSPWGTGAEPQYF. Written as DNA, the CDR3 is TGTGCCCGCAGCCCCTGGGGGACAGGGGCTGAGCCCCAGTACTTC.